A single TCR beta chain is shown here with its context. The PCR had 60 Vbeta and 13 Jbeta primers. The table came from immunoSEQ multiplex PCR; TCRdb's copy has only in-frame clones and leaves some out. Of under 150,000 clones detected, roughly four fifths appear once; the ten largest clones hold 5.5% to 7%. These data come from a study of cytomegalovirus exposure and HLA in healthy donors. The TCR originated in a woman aged 40 to 50 in good health and CMV-seropositive. The sample was PBMCs.

DNA for the CDR3: TGTGCCAGTAGTACCGGCGGGCCCGGCAATGAGCAGTTCTTC. Protein product: CASSTGGPGNEQFF. V and J are TRBV19 and TRBJ2-1; the D gene is possibly TRBD2 (5 bases). This CDR3 has 14 amino acids. The V end was cut by 4 bases, the J end by 6 bases, with 13 bases between. CDR1 and CDR2 from the germline V gene are LNHDA and SQIVND (reference sequence).